This TCR beta chain is drawn from a study of monozygotic twins with inflammatory bowel disease. The CDR3 covers 15 residues. Looked up from germline, CDR1 is SNHLY and CDR2 is FYNNEI. Reprocessing the 5' RACE reads, TCRdb reports a single entry for every CDR3 protein and omits DNA. This specimen shows about 160,000 distinct CDR3 sequences; the ten leading clones hold under 3.5%. This chain connects TRBV2 to TRBJ2-7; TCRdb returns TRBD1, unconfirmable since there is no DNA. Material for sequencing was blood. The source of this sequence is a human donor with ulcerative colitis or Crohn's disease, or a healthy co-twin of an affected twin (not recorded which). The CDR3 protein is CASSEGAGMDYEQYF. The full variable domain, rest sourced from reference TRBV2 and TRBJ2-7, is EPEVTQTPSHQVTQMGQEVILRCVPISNHLYFYWYRQILGQKVEFLVSFYNNEISEKSEIFDDQFSVERPDGSNFTLKIRSTKLEDSAMYFCASSEGAGMDYEQYFGPGTRLTVT.